Listed below are T cell receptor beta chains from one sample, sequenced in a study of blood T cell repertoires in COVID-19. The method was immunoSEQ multiplex PCR; TCRdb's version includes in-frame clones alone and lacks a portion of them. The sample shows roughly 250,000 clones, roughly 80% of them seen only once. Sequencing input: peripheral blood. These receptors were collected from a woman aged 40 to 50 with active or convalescent COVID-19. Both conserved end residues are part of each CDR3. D genes are given only for firm matches. Only part of the rows carry a size: once, few, many, or a class if the clone is expanded.

J gene,D gene,V gene,clone size,CDR3 protein,CDR3 DNA
TRBJ1-1,-,TRBV2,-,CASSVSRTEAFF,TGTGCCAGCAGTGTGAGTAGAACTGAAGCTTTCTTT
TRBJ1-6,TRBD1,TRBV4-1,-,CASSQWGRAGGSPLHF,TGCGCCAGCAGCCAATGGGGTAGGGCAGGGGGCTCACCCCTCCACTTT
TRBJ1-2,-,TRBV2,-,CASSLRPGDYGYTF,TGTGCCAGCAGCCTTAGGCCGGGGGACTATGGCTACACCTTC
TRBJ2-3,TRBD2,TRBV19,-,CASSMASAGGAPTDTQYF,TGTGCCAGTAGTATGGCCTCGGCCGGGGGGGCCCCTACCGATACGCAGTATTTT
TRBJ1-1,-,TRBV6-6,once,CASRSQTGNTEAFF,TGTGCCAGCAGGTCCCAGACTGGGAACACTGAAGCTTTCTTT
TRBJ2-1,-,TRBV6-5,-,CASSDSYLGPGRQFF,TGTGCCAGCAGTGACTCCTATCTAGGCCCGGGAAGGCAGTTCTTC
TRBJ1-3,-,TRBV6-5,few,CAVAGNRGNTIYF,TGTGCCGTCGCGGGTAATAGGGGAAACACCATATATTTT
TRBJ2-5,TRBD2,TRBV4-1,-,CASSQDRQTSGHQETQYF,TGCGCCAGCAGCCAAGATAGGCAGACTAGCGGGCACCAAGAGACCCAGTACTTC
TRBJ2-5,-,TRBV5-5,-,CASSSTGGPRETQYF,TGTGCCAGCAGCTCAACCGGGGGGCCAAGGGAGACCCAGTACTTC
TRBJ1-2,TRBD1,TRBV28,-,CASSLWTGDEYGYTF,TGTGCCAGCAGTTTATGGACAGGGGATGAATATGGCTACACCTTC
TRBJ2-3,TRBD2,TRBV28,-,CASSFLGRGVFMDTQYF,TGTGCCAGCAGTTTTCTCGGGCGGGGGGTATTCATGGATACGCAGTATTTT
TRBJ1-4,-,TRBV18,-,CASSPTSEDLEKLFF,TGTGCCAGCTCACCTACGTCTGAGGATTTGGAAAAACTGTTTTTT
TRBJ1-2,-,TRBV3-1/TRBV3-2,-,CASSQTSGYTF,TGTGCCAGCAGCCAGACAAGTGGCTACACCTTC
TRBJ2-1,TRBD1,TRBV14,few,CASSPIWGQGYNEQFF,TGTGCCAGCAGCCCGATATGGGGACAGGGATACAATGAGCAGTTCTTC
TRBJ2-7,-,TRBV5-6,few,CASSLWESYEQYF,TGTGCCAGCAGCTTGTGGGAGAGCTACGAGCAGTACTTC
TRBJ1-2,-,TRBV7-2,-,CASSLPLNYGYTF,TGTGCCAGCAGCTTACCCCTTAACTATGGCTACACCTTC
TRBJ1-1,-,TRBV20-1,-,CSASGWGLGAFF,TGCAGTGCTAGTGGCTGGGGGCTTGGAGCTTTCTTT
TRBJ1-5,-,TRBV2,-,CASQVSSRNQPQHF,TGTGCCAGCCAAGTGTCTAGCAGGAATCAGCCCCAGCATTTT
TRBJ1-2,TRBD1,TRBV28,-,CATWTGGFGYTF,TGTGCCACCTGGACAGGGGGCTTTGGCTACACCTTC
TRBJ1-1,-,TRBV3-1/TRBV3-2,-,CASSQRTVTEAFF,TGTGCCAGCAGCCAAAGGACAGTCACTGAAGCTTTCTTT
TRBJ2-1,-,TRBV6-6,-,CASSYTAYNEQFF,TGTGCCAGCAGTTACACAGCCTACAATGAGCAGTTCTTC
TRBJ2-3,-,TRBV9,-,CASSSSQGSAQYF,TGTGCCAGCAGCTCCTCGCAGGGGTCGGCGCAGTATTTT
TRBJ1-2,TRBD1,TRBV5-1,-,CASSPMTGGSDYGYTF,TGCGCCAGCAGCCCCATGACAGGGGGCAGCGACTATGGCTACACCTTC
TRBJ2-1,-,TRBV18,-,CASSGQSGEQFF,TGTGCCAGCTCCGGACAGTCCGGGGAGCAGTTCTTC
TRBJ1-3,TRBD1,TRBV18,-,CASSGGQGFFSGNTIYF,TGTGCCAGTTCCGGCGGACAGGGCTTTTTCTCTGGAAACACCATATATTTT
TRBJ2-1,-,TRBV9,-,CASSARTHRNNEQFF,TGTGCCAGCAGCGCCCGTACCCACAGAAACAATGAGCAGTTCTTC
TRBJ1-2,-,TRBV2,few,CASSVQGNYGYTF,TGTGCCAGCAGCGTCCAGGGAAACTATGGCTACACCTTC
TRBJ2-2,TRBD1,TRBV7-2,-,CASSPRTGSGTGELFF,TGTGCCAGCAGCCCAAGGACAGGGAGCGGCACCGGGGAGCTGTTTTTT
TRBJ2-1,TRBD1,TRBV7-2,-,CASSSRDRAYNEQFF,TGTGCCAGCAGCTCCCGGGACAGAGCTTACAATGAGCAGTTCTTC
TRBJ2-3,TRBD2,TRBV29-1,-,CSVVGLAGTDTQYF,TGCAGCGTTGTGGGACTAGCGGGGACAGATACGCAGTATTTT
TRBJ2-4,-,TRBV2,-,CASSAGENIQYF,TGTGCCAGCAGTGCCGGAGAAAACATTCAGTACTTC
TRBJ1-1,-,TRBV6-1,few,CASSDRVGYTEAFF,TGTGCCAGCAGTGACAGGGTGGGGTACACTGAAGCTTTCTTT
TRBJ1-2,TRBD1,TRBV9,-,CASSVGTGAEIYGYTF,TGTGCCAGCAGCGTAGGAACAGGGGCGGAAATCTATGGCTACACCTTC
TRBJ1-2,-,TRBV3-1/TRBV3-2,-,CASSQADWGADYGYTF,TGTGCCAGCAGCCAAGCCGATTGGGGCGCGGACTATGGCTACACCTTC
TRBJ2-2,-,TRBV4-1,once,CASSQPTGRSGELFF,TGCGCCAGCAGCCAACCGACAGGTCGGTCCGGGGAGCTGTTTTTT
TRBJ1-3,-,TRBV10-3,-,CAISESGAAAGNTIYF,TGTGCCATCAGTGAGTCGGGTGCGGCGGCGGGAAACACCATATATTTT
TRBJ1-5,-,TRBV5-6,-,CASSLGFSPGGNQPQHF,TGTGCCAGCAGCTTGGGGTTTAGCCCCGGCGGCAATCAGCCCCAGCATTTT
TRBJ1-5,-,TRBV11-2,-,CASSLDRRGGPQHF,TGTGCCAGCAGCTTAGATCGGCGGGGTGGGCCCCAGCATTTT
TRBJ2-5,TRBD2,TRBV3-1/TRBV3-2,-,CASSQEWVGGGAIETQYF,TGTGCCAGCAGCCAAGAATGGGTCGGCGGGGGGGCCATAGAGACCCAGTACTTC
TRBJ2-1,TRBD1,TRBV27,-,CASSMDRYNEQFF,TGTGCCAGCAGTATGGACAGGTACAATGAGCAGTTCTTC
TRBJ1-5,-,TRBV28,-,CASCHRGNQPQHF,TGTGCCAGCTGTCACCGGGGGAATCAGCCCCAGCATTTT
TRBJ2-7,TRBD1,TRBV9,-,CASSVEDGQGYEQYF,TGTGCCAGCAGCGTAGAGGATGGACAGGGCTACGAGCAGTACTTC
TRBJ2-1,-,TRBV10-1,few,CASSEIPGNEQFF,TGCGCCAGCAGTGAGATACCGGGGAATGAGCAGTTCTTC
TRBJ1-2,TRBD1,TRBV2,once,CASILGQALSGYTF,TGTGCCAGCATCCTGGGACAGGCCCTTTCTGGCTACACCTTC
TRBJ2-1,TRBD2,TRBV11-1,-,CASSLQLAGYNEQFF,TGTGCCAGCAGCTTACAGCTAGCGGGGTACAATGAGCAGTTCTTC
TRBJ2-1,-,TRBV27,-,CASSLSGSSYNEQFF,TGTGCCAGCAGTCTTAGCGGTAGCTCCTACAATGAGCAGTTCTTC
TRBJ2-7,-,TRBV4-2,-,CASSQDKPGEQYF,TGTGCCAGCAGCCAAGATAAGCCTGGCGAGCAGTACTTC
TRBJ1-6,-,TRBV5-4,-,CASSNNRALNSPLHF,TGTGCCAGCAGCAATAACAGGGCTTTAAATTCACCCCTCCACTTT
TRBJ1-1,TRBD1,TRBV7-3,-,CASSLKAGGNTEAFF,TGTGCCAGCAGCTTAAAGGCAGGGGGGAACACTGAAGCTTTCTTT
TRBJ1-4,-,TRBV2,-,CASLDMIGKLFF,TGTGCCAGTCTGGACATGATAGGAAAACTGTTTTTT
TRBJ2-6,-,TRBV4-1,-,CASTRGGQGQSGANVLTF,TGCGCCAGCACCCGGGGGGGACAGGGCCAATCTGGGGCCAACGTCCTGACTTTC
TRBJ1-2,TRBD1,TRBV28,-,CASRPPGTGSGYTF,TGTGCCAGCAGGCCCCCCGGGACAGGGAGTGGCTACACCTTC
TRBJ1-5,-,TRBV9,few,CASSVGTAYQPQHF,TGTGCCAGCAGCGTAGGGACAGCCTATCAGCCCCAGCATTTT
TRBJ1-3,-,TRBV2,-,CASSGRMGGSRNTIYF,TGTGCCAGCAGTGGAAGAATGGGGGGGTCTAGAAACACCATATATTTT
TRBJ1-2,-,TRBV9,-,CASSAQGYYGYTF,TGTGCCAGCAGCGCCCAGGGTTACTATGGCTACACCTTC
TRBJ1-2,TRBD1,TRBV2,-,CASSADRAAIYGYTF,TGTGCCAGCAGTGCGGACAGGGCGGCTATCTATGGCTACACCTTC
TRBJ2-3,-,TRBV28,-,CASTHGGTQYF,TGTGCCAGCACGCACGGCGGTACGCAGTATTTT
TRBJ2-7,-,TRBV30,-,CAWRRGMTVSYEQYF,TGTGCCTGGAGAAGGGGGATGACAGTTTCCTACGAGCAGTACTTC
TRBJ2-1,TRBD2,TRBV6-5,-,CASSYRRGGYNEQFF,TGTGCCAGCAGTTACCGGCGGGGGGGGTACAATGAGCAGTTCTTC